Presented here are 15 T cell receptor beta chains from one specimen sequenced in a study of technical replicates of blood from a few donors. TCRdb keeps only in-frame clones here, not all; method: immunoSEQ multiplex PCR. The repertoire includes approximately 70,000 clones, 92% of them detected once, and approximately 0.38% sits in the top ten. The material sequenced was T cells isolated from PBMCs. These receptors originate from a human donor in good health.

J is TRBJ2-7 and V is TRBV29-1, with D unclear. The CDR3 consists of 11 residues. Germline values: CDR1 SQVTM, CDR2 ANQGSEA. The ends were cut back, 6 bases at V and 3 bases at J, with 9 bases in the middle. CDR3: CSVSGSYEQYF. CDR3 DNA sequence: TGCAGCGTATCGGGTAGCTACGAGCAGTACTTC.

V is TRBV11-2 and J is TRBJ1-2; D not resolved. The germline V gene has CDR1 SGHAT and CDR2 FQNNGV. The V end was cut by 1 base, the J end by 4 bases, with 10 bases between. This CDR3 region has 14 residues. CDR3 loop: CASSLGGSTYGYTF. CDR3 in DNA: TGTGCCAGCAGCTTAGGAGGCAGCACCTATGGCTACACCTTC.

Worth noting for this clone: The junction and the germline gene differ at one end; a read error may be behind it. The chain employs TRBV5-1 and TRBJ1-1; the match to TRBD1 covers 8 bases. Germline V gene sequence: CDR1 SGHRS, CDR2 YFSETQ. The length of the CDR3 is 13 residues. The CDR3 nucleotides are TGCGCCAGCGGCTTCGACAGGGGCACTGAAGCTTTCTTT. This sequence encodes CASGFDRGTEAFF.

This clone was seen only a few times. The chain has TRBV7-9 and TRBJ2-7; no reliable D call. Germline V gene lookup returns CDR1 SEHNR and CDR2 FQNEAQ (reference sequence). The V end lost 2 bases, the J end lost 6 bases, and 11 bases lay between the germline ends. This CDR3 spans 13 amino acids. CDR3 nucleotides: TGTGCCAGCAGCTTATCCTCGGGTGGCGAGCAGTACTTC. Translated: CASSLSSGGEQYF.

The genes are TRBV5-6 and TRBJ1-6; tentatively, D is TRBD1 (6 bases). The CDR3 consists of 15 residues. Germline assignment: CDR1 SGHDT and CDR2 YYEEEE. The V and J ends lost 3 bases and 5 bases respectively, with 12 bases between them. CDR3 region: CASSSQGLNNSPLHF. For the CDR3, the DNA is TGTGCCAGCAGCTCCCAGGGGCTCAATAATTCACCCCTCCACTTT. Complete variable domain (other parts from reference TRBV5-6 and TRBJ1-6): DAGVTQSPTHLIKTRGQQVTLRCSPKSGHDTVSWYQQALGQGPQFIFQYYEEEERQRGNFPDRFSGHQFPNYSSELNVNALLLGDSALYLCASSSQGLNNSPLHFGNGTRLTVT.

The rearrangement joins TRBV28 to TRBJ2-1; 7 positions agree with TRBD1. The CDR3 contains 15 residues. Germline CDR1 MDHEN, CDR2 SYDVKM. The J segment lost 1 base and the V segment lost 6 bases, leaving 6 bases of the junction unmatched. DNA for the CDR3: TGTGCCAGCAGCACTTACAGGGGTTCCTACAATGAGCAGTTCTTC. Protein product: CASSTYRGSYNEQFF.

V usage is TRBV4-2 and J usage is TRBJ2-7; TRBD1 matches 7 bases. V dropped 4 bases and J dropped 5; count of bases not matched to a gene: 11. Germline-derived CDR1 and CDR2 are LGHNA and YNFKEQ. CDR3 length equals 15 residues. In DNA form, the CDR3 reads TGTGCCAGCAGCCCCCTGGATCGACAGGGCCACGAGCAGTACTTC. Its translation: CASSPLDRQGHEQYF.

The sample holds a few counts of this clone. This chain connects TRBV7-3 to TRBJ1-1, with D perhaps TRBD1 (5 bases). Germline V CDR1 and CDR2: SGHTA, FQGTGA. The germline V and J ends were trimmed by 3 bases and 4 bases, with 9 bases remaining between them. The CDR3 has 13 residues. The CDR3 loop reads CASSFVGGTEAFF. For the CDR3, the DNA is TGTGCCAGCAGCTTCGTGGGGGGCACTGAAGCTTTCTTT. Supplemented by reference TRBV7-3 and TRBJ1-1, the full variable domain reads GAGVSQTPSNKVTEKGKYVELRCDPISGHTALYWYRQSLGQGPEFLIYFQGTGAADDSGLPNDRFFAVRPEGSVSTLKIQRTERGDSAVYLCASSFVGGTEAFFGQGTRLTVV.

This CDR3 reads CASSQERTAGVSSDTQYF. The CDR3, as DNA: TGCGCCAGCAGCCAAGAAAGGACAGCGGGAGTTAGTTCAGATACGCAGTATTTT. The chain recombines TRBV4-1 with TRBJ2-3; 8 bases fit TRBD2. This CDR3 region has 18 residues. The germline gives CDR1 MGHRA, CDR2 YSYEKL. V lost 0 bases and J lost 4; bases outside the gene matches: 12.

The rearrangement joins TRBV13 to TRBJ1-2; D unclear. Germline values: CDR1 PRHDT, CDR2 FYEKMQ (reference sequence). V was pared by 5 bases and J by 1 base, with 11 bases between. The CDR3 length is 14 residues. Here the CDR3 DNA reads TGTGCCAGCAGCCCAAGAGGGTTTAACTATGGCTACACCTTC. Its protein product is CASSPRGFNYGYTF.

This CDR3 is CASSSTGKNTEAFF. The CDR3 nucleotides are TGTGCCAGCAGTTCGACAGGAAAGAACACTGAAGCTTTCTTT. The genes are TRBV9 and TRBJ1-1; the D gene is possibly TRBD1 (6 bases). Germline V lookup: CDR1 SGDLS, CDR2 YYNGEE. Between the trimmed V and J ends, which lost 5 bases and 1 base, there was a span of 12 bases. The CDR3 contains 14 residues.

The gene calls are TRBV19 and TRBJ2-7; TRBD2 might be the D (6 bases). The germline gives CDR1 LNHDA, CDR2 SQIVND (reference sequence). V lost 0 bases to trimming and J lost 3 bases, with 15 bases between them. This CDR3 spans 16 amino acids. DNA of the CDR3: TGTGCCAGTAGTATAGATGCGGGGCCCGGGGTCTACGAGCAGTACTTC. Translating gives CASSIDAGPGVYEQYF.

This chain uses TRBV9 with TRBJ2-1; 9 bases line up with TRBD2. J gave up 7 bases and V 0 bases, and 11 bases lay outside the gene matches. The length of the CDR3 is 17 residues. CDR1 is SGDLS and CDR2 is YYNGEE in the germline V gene. The CDR3 nucleotides are TGTGCCAGCAGCGTAGAGGGAGCGGGAGGCCACTCGAATGAGCAGTTCTTC. It encodes CASSVEGAGGHSNEQFF.

This clone appeared once. J is TRBJ2-3 and V is TRBV7-9, with 12 bases aligning to TRBD2. The CDR3 covers 17 residues. The germline V gene has CDR1 SEHNR and CDR2 FQNEAQ (reference sequence). V gave up 4 bases and J gave up 2 bases; unmatched junction bases: 7. CDR3 bases: TGTGCCAGCAGCTCCCTTGCTAGCGGGAGGGCCACAGATACGCAGTATTTT. Amino acid sequence: CASSSLASGRATDTQYF.

The CDR3 DNA is TGTGCCAGCAGCTACGGATTGGGGAGCTCCTACGAGCAGTACTTC. Encoded protein: CASSYGLGSSYEQYF. The gene calls are TRBV11-2 and TRBJ2-7; D is perhaps TRBD2 (5 bases). This CDR3 has 15 amino acids. Trimming stripped 4 bases from V and 0 bases from J, with 13 bases between. Germline-derived CDR1 and CDR2 are SGHAT and FQNNGV.